This TCR beta chain was identified during a study of control samples from healthy donors and cancer patients. The method was immunoSEQ multiplex PCR; TCRdb's version includes in-frame clones alone and lacks a portion of them. This sample has about 190,000 clones, with 91% found just once. The CDR3 loop spans 14 amino acids. CDR1 is MNHEY and CDR2 is SMNVEV in the germline V gene (reference sequence). J was trimmed by 0 bases and V by 6 bases; bases with no gene match: 5. The V and J genes are TRBV27 and TRBJ2-7, with 7 bases identical to TRBD2. The sample taken for sequencing was blood. This TCR was sampled from a man under 40 in good health. CDR3 sequence reads: CASRPGLSSYEQYF. CDR3 sequence (DNA): TGTGCCAGCAGACCGGGACTAAGCTCCTACGAGCAGTACTTC.